The rows below give T cell receptor beta chains drawn from one sample of a study of blood T cell repertoires in COVID-19. TCRdb keeps only in-frame clones here, not all; method: immunoSEQ multiplex PCR. The profile covers 200,000 to 250,000 clones, with roughly 90% appearing a single time and about 2.2% taken by the ten largest. What was sequenced was peripheral blood. The origin of the receptors is a man aged 25 to 40 who had recovered from COVID-19. Each CDR3 is given with its conserved first and last residue. Each record gives: J gene, V gene, D gene, CDR3 DNA, CDR3 protein. D genes are given only for firm matches.

TRBJ2-7	TRBV6-5	NA	TGTGCCAGCAGTTACTCATTCGCGGGGGCTTCTTACGAGCAGTACTTC	CASSYSFAGASYEQYF
TRBJ2-3	TRBV11-2	NA	TGTGCCAGCAGCTTAGATGTGAGCCCTGGAGATACGCAGTATTTT	CASSLDVSPGDTQYF
TRBJ2-7	TRBV7-9	NA	TGTGCCAGCAGCTTACCGCGCAACCCAGTGACTGGGGAGCAGTACTTC	CASSLPRNPVTGEQYF
TRBJ2-3	TRBV5-1	TRBD1	TGCGCCAGCACCCTGGCAGGGGGCCCAGATACGCAGTATTTT	CASTLAGGPDTQYF
TRBJ2-1	TRBV7-2	NA	TGTGCCAGCAGCTCTGGGCCTGGAAACAATGAGCAGTTCTTC	CASSSGPGNNEQFF
TRBJ2-1	TRBV24-1	TRBD2	TGTGCCACCAGTGACCTGGGGGGGAATGAGCAGTTCTTC	CATSDLGGNEQFF
TRBJ1-3	TRBV5-1	TRBD1	TGCGCCAGCAGCGACCCCACCGGACAGGGGGACACCATATATTTT	CASSDPTGQGDTIYF
TRBJ1-1	TRBV4-1	NA	TGCGCCAGCAGCCAAGACCCCCTGAAGAGGGTAGTTACTGAAGCTTTCTTT	CASSQDPLKRVVTEAFF
TRBJ1-3	TRBV7-9	NA	TGTGCCAGCAGCTTATTACAGGGCTGGAACACCATATATTTT	CASSLLQGWNTIYF
TRBJ1-2	TRBV19	TRBD1	TGTGCCAGTAGTATTTTCGACAGGGGTTATGGCTACACCTTC	CASSIFDRGYGYTF
TRBJ2-3	TRBV5-4	NA	TGTGCCAGCAGCTTGAGGCTAGCAGCCTCCACAGATACGCAGTATTTT	CASSLRLAASTDTQYF
TRBJ2-3	TRBV5-1	TRBD2	TGCGCCAGCAGCGGTACTAGCGGGGGGGCCTTTAGCACAGATACGCAGTATTTT	CASSGTSGGAFSTDTQYF
TRBJ1-1	TRBV27	TRBD1	TGTGCCAGCAGATCGGGACAGGGGGCGTTGGGGGCTTTCTTT	CASRSGQGALGAFF
TRBJ1-2	TRBV6-4	TRBD1	TGTGCCAGCAGTGTCGGACAGGGGGCGGATGGCTACACCTTC	CASSVGQGADGYTF
TRBJ2-7	TRBV19	TRBD1	TGTGCCAGTAGTATTAGTGGACAGGGGTCCTACGAGCAGTACTTC	CASSISGQGSYEQYF
TRBJ1-2	TRBV5-5	NA	TGTGCCAGCAGCTTGGCAGGGAAGGACAGCTACACCTTC	CASSLAGKDSYTF
TRBJ2-1	TRBV6-6	TRBD1	TGTGCCAGCAGCCGGGACAGGGACCGCAATGAGCAGTTCTTC	CASSRDRDRNEQFF
TRBJ2-2	TRBV27	NA	TGTGCCAGCAGTCGGTCTAGGGGCCGAGGCACCGGGGAGCTGTTTTTT	CASSRSRGRGTGELFF
TRBJ1-2	TRBV9	TRBD1	TGTGCCAGCAGCGTAGAAGGACAGGGGAAAGTCTACACCTTC	CASSVEGQGKVYTF
TRBJ2-2	TRBV6-4	TRBD1	TGTGCCAGCCCAAAACTCCAGGGGGCCGGGGAGCTGTTTTTT	CASPKLQGAGELFF
TRBJ2-1	TRBV6-2/TRBV6-3	NA	TGTGCCAGCAGTTCTGAGTGGAGCTCCTACAATGAGCAGTTCTTC	CASSSEWSSYNEQFF
TRBJ1-1	TRBV30	NA	TGTGCCGGAGGTAGGGGGGGCACTGAAGCTTTCTTT	CAGGRGGTEAFF
TRBJ1-4	TRBV20-1	NA	TGCAGTGCTAGGGACTGGGAAAAACTGTTTTTT	CSARDWEKLFF
TRBJ1-4	TRBV27	NA	TGTGCCAGCAGTTTCCGTCCCCTAGCGGATGAAAAACTGTTTTTT	CASSFRPLADEKLFF
TRBJ1-1	TRBV5-1	TRBD1	TGCGCCAGCAGCTTGGACAGGGGCGTCACTGAAGCTTTCTTT	CASSLDRGVTEAFF
TRBJ1-2	TRBV5-6	NA	TGTGCCAGCAGCTTAAGAGGCAGGGTGGATGGCTACACCTTC	CASSLRGRVDGYTF
TRBJ2-7	TRBV18	NA	TGTGCCAGCTCACTCAATATTGGGGGCACCTACGAGCAGTACTTC	CASSLNIGGTYEQYF
TRBJ1-2	TRBV5-1	NA	TGCGCCAGCAGCTTGGGGTCAGAAAACTATGGCTACACCTTC	CASSLGSENYGYTF
TRBJ2-4	TRBV3-1/TRBV3-2	NA	TGTGCCAGCAGTCAGAGGCGGGACATTCAGTACTTC	CASSQRRDIQYF
TRBJ2-7	TRBV25-1	TRBD1	TGTGCCAGCAGCGTCCAGGGGGCCCTCTACGAGCAGTACTTC	CASSVQGALYEQYF